This TCR beta chain is from a study of T cells in Graves' hyperthyroidism and ophthalmopathy. From RNA transcripts, TCR beta CDR3 regions were amplified. When the TCR CDR3 underwent first-round RT-PCR, the HTBI primer set was used. TCRdb re-called the multiplex PCR reads with MiXCR, one entry per CDR3 protein. Of under 550,000 distinct CDR3 sequences listed, roughly an eighth are singletons. Thyroid ultrasound and orbital computed tomography, with clinical symptoms and serum thyroxine and TRAb, informed diagnoses. General study points: Ophthalmopathy onset followed model prediction by a median about six months.

This CDR3 contains 15 residues. The V gene's germline CDR1 is KGHSH and CDR2 LQKENI. Unmatched junction bases numbered 8, after V lost 8 bases and J lost 0 bases. This clonotype was counted many times. Its matching antigen is unknown. The receptor was isolated from a woman between 18 and 29 years old with Graves' hyperthyroidism. The chain combines TRBV18 with TRBJ1-1; 8 bases are shared with TRBD1. The sample taken for sequencing was blood. The CDR3 DNA is TGTGCCAGCACCGGACAGGGAGTGTTGAACACTGAAGCTTTCTTT. Its translation is CASTGQGVLNTEAFF.